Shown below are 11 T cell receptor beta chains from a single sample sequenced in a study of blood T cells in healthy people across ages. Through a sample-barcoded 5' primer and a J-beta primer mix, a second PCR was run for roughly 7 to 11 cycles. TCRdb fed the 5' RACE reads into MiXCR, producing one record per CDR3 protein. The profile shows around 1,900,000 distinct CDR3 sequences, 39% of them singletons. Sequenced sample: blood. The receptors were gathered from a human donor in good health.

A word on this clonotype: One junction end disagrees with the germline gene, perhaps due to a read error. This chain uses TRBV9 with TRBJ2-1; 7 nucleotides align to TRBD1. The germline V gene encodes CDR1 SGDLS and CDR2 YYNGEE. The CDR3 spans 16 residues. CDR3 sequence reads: CASSPQGTVSYDEQFF. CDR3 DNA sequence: TGTGCCAGCAGCCCCCAGGGGACAGTCTCCTACGATGAACAGTTCTTC. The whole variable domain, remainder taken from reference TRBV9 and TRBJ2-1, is DSGVTQTPKHLITATGQRVTLRCSPRSGDLSVYWYQQSLDQGLQFLIQYYNGEERAKGNILERFSAQQFPDLHSELNLSSLELGDSALYFCASSPQGTVSYDEQFFGPGTRLTVL.

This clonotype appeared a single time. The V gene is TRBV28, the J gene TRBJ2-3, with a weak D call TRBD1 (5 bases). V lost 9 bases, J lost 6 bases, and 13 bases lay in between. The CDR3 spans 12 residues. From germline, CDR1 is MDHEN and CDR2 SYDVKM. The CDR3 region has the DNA TGTGCCAGTTCAGGGATCGATGATACGCAGTATTTT. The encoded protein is CASSGIDDTQYF. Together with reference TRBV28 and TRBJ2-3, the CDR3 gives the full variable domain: DVKVTQSSRYLVKRTGEKVFLECVQDMDHENMFWYRQDPGLGLRLIYFSYDVKMKEKGDIPEGYSVSREKKERFSLILESASTNQTSMYLCASSGIDDTQYFGPGTRLTVL.

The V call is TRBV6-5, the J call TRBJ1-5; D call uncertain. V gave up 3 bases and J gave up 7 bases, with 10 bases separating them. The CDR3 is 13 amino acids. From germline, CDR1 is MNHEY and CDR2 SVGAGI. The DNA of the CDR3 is TGTGCCAGCAGTTATTCGATAGGACAGCCCCAGCATTTT. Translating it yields CASSYSIGQPQHF.

The CDR3 bases are TGTGCCAGCAGTTACTCCCTCGGGTTTAACGCCCTTAGAATCAGCAATCAGCCCCAGCATTTT. Translation: CASSYSLGFNALRISNQPQHF. The chain employs TRBV6-5 and TRBJ1-5; D remains unclear. The ends were cut back, 0 bases at V and 1 base at J, with 25 bases in the middle. The CDR3 has 21 residues. CDR1 and CDR2 (germline): MNHEY, SVGAGI.

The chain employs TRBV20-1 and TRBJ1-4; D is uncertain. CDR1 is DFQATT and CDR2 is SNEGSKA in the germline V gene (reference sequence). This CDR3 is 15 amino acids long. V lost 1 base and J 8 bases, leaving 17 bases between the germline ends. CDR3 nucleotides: TGCAGTGCTAGAGCCTTCGCAAATGTGGACGAAAAACTGTTTTTT. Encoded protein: CSARAFANVDEKLFF.

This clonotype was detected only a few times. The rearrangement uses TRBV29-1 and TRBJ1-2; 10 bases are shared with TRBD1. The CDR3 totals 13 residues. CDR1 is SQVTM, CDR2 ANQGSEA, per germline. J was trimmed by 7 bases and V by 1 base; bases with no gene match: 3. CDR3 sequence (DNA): TGCAGCGTTGAAGGGACAGGGGGACGTGGCTACACCTTC. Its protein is CSVEGTGGRGYTF.

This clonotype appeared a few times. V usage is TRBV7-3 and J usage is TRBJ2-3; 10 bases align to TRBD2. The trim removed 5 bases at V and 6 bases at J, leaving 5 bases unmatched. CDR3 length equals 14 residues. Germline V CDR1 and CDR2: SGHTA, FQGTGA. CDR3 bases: TGTGCCAGCAGCGAAGGACTAGCGGTTGATACGCAGTATTTT. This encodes CASSEGLAVDTQYF.

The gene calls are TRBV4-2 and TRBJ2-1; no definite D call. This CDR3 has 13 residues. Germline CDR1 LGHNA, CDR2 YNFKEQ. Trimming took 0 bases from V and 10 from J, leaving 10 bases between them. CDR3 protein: CASSQEGPEEQFF. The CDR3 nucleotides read TGTGCCAGCAGCCAAGAGGGTCCAGAAGAGCAGTTCTTC.

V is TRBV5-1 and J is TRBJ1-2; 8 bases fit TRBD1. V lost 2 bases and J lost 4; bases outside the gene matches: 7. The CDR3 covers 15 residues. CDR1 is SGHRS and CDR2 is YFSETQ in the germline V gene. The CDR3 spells CASSFLQGARYGYTF. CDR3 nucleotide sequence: TGCGCCAGCAGCTTTTTGCAGGGGGCGCGCTATGGCTACACCTTC.

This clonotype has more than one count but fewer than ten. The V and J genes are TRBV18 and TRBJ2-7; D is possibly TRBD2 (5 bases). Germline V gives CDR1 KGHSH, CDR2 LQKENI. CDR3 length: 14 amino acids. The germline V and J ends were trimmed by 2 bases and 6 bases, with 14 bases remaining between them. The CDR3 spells CASSPRSEASEQYF. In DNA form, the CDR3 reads TGTGCCAGCTCACCAAGATCGGAGGCAAGCGAGCAGTACTTC.

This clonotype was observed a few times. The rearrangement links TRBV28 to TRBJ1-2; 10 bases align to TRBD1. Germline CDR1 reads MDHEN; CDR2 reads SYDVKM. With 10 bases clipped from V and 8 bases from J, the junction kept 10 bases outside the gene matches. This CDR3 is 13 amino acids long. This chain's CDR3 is CATMGTGARGYTF. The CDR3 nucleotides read TGTGCCACGATGGGGACAGGGGCTCGAGGCTACACCTTC.